What follows are 31 T cell receptor beta chains derived from one specimen sequenced in a study of cytomegalovirus exposure and HLA in healthy donors (dated by TCRdb to about 2017). Receptor libraries were prepared by the immunoSEQ multiplex PCR assay. A mixture of 60 forward primers for TCR Vbeta segments and 13 reverse primers for TCR Jbeta segments was used in the multiplex PCR. Imported from immuneACCESS, the table was reduced by TCRdb to in-frame sequences with V and J called. These copies leave out some clones; in studies compared against another copy, an unresolved V gene accounts for under half, and the cause of the remainder is not known. For this sample there are around 110,000 clones; approximately 60% appear just once. The biggest ten clones account for about 2.2% of the sample. Sequenced sample: PBMCs. These TCRs come from a woman aged 25 to 39 in good health and CMV-seronegative.

This clone was counted a few times. This chain uses TRBV28 with TRBJ1-2, with D tentatively TRBD1 (6 bases). The CDR3 contains 13 residues. Between the trimmed V and J ends, which lost 6 bases and 2 bases, there was a span of 10 bases. Germline values: CDR1 MDHEN, CDR2 SYDVKM. The CDR3 is CASSNTGNYGYTF. The CDR3 DNA is TGTGCCAGCAGCAACACAGGGAACTATGGCTACACCTTC.

The table lists this clone with a count of one. This chain joins TRBV18 and TRBJ2-2; 8 bases fit TRBD1. This CDR3 contains 14 residues. Per germline, CDR1 KGHSH and CDR2 LQKENI. V shed 6 bases and J 7 bases; nucleotides not matched to a gene: 7. CDR3 residues: CASSPRTGNGELFF. In nucleotides, the CDR3 is TGTGCCAGCTCTCCTAGGACAGGGAACGGGGAGCTGTTTTTT.

The chain is built from TRBV2 and TRBJ1-2; D is possibly TRBD1 (6 bases). The CDR3 covers 16 residues. Per the germline V gene, CDR1 is SNHLY and CDR2 is FYNNEI. V was cut by 7 bases and J by 7 bases, with 25 bases left in between. The CDR3 loop reads CASNQNLVRGESGYTF. In DNA, the CDR3 is TGTGCCAGCAACCAAAACCTTGTCAGGGGCGAGAGTGGCTACACCTTC.

The chain carries TRBV7-2 and TRBJ2-3; 9 bases map to TRBD2. The V gene's germline CDR1 is SGHTA and CDR2 FQGNSA. This CDR3 comprises 17 residues. V gave up 0 bases and J gave up 4 bases; unmatched junction bases: 8. The CDR3 here is CASSLAQREVGADTQYF. Written as DNA, the CDR3 is TGTGCCAGCAGCTTAGCTCAGCGGGAGGTAGGCGCAGATACGCAGTATTTT.

This clone was observed a handful of times. The gene calls are TRBV28 and TRBJ2-7, with D possibly being TRBD2 (6 bases). The CDR3 is made up of 13 amino acids. The germline V gene has CDR1 MDHEN and CDR2 SYDVKM. The V end was cut by 10 bases, the J end by 9 bases, with 22 bases between. CDR3 coding DNA: TGTGCCACCACGGGGGATCCTATACGGGGGCAGTACTTC. It is translated as CATTGDPIRGQYF.

The chain uses TRBV6-6 and TRBJ1-1, with TRBD1 matching over 9 bases. J lost 6 bases, V lost 1 base, and 6 bases had no gene match. Germline lookup yields CDR1 MNHNY and CDR2 SVGAGI (reference sequence). The length of the CDR3 is 15 residues. CDR3: CASSYYRTGEAEAFF. DNA for the CDR3: TGTGCCAGCAGTTACTACAGGACAGGGGAGGCTGAAGCTTTCTTT.

CDR3 bases: TGCGCCAGCAGCCGATACGAGCGCTTGAACACCGGGGAGCTGTTTTTT. Residues: CASSRYERLNTGELFF. J is TRBJ2-2 and V is TRBV4-1; unclear D gene. V lost 4 bases, J lost 1 base, and 13 bases lay in between. The CDR3 contains 16 residues. In germline, CDR1 is MGHRA, CDR2 YSYEKL.

The J gene is TRBJ1-6, the V gene TRBV28, with D maybe TRBD1 (5 bases). The CDR3 totals 15 residues. V shed 8 bases and J shed 6 bases, with 17 bases lying between them. Germline lookup yields CDR1 MDHEN and CDR2 SYDVKM. The CDR3 DNA follows: TGTGCCAGCCTCACAGCGGAGGGACCTAATTCACCCCTCCACTTT. It translates to CASLTAEGPNSPLHF.

The chain joins TRBV4-1 to TRBJ1-2; weak D call: TRBD1 (5 bases). V was pared by 2 bases and J by 6 bases, with 19 bases between. The CDR3 runs 16 residues. Germline V lookup: CDR1 MGHRA, CDR2 YSYEKL. The DNA of the CDR3 is TGCGCCAGCAGCCAACCGGACGACAGCTATTTGGATGGCTACACCTTC. Protein sequence: CASSQPDDSYLDGYTF.

CDR3 amino acids: CATSRDPGQGVEKLFF. CDR3 DNA: TGTGCCACCAGCAGAGATCCGGGACAGGGGGTAGAAAAACTGTTTTTT. V usage is TRBV15 and J usage is TRBJ1-4; 11 bases match TRBD1. From germline, CDR1 is LNHNV and CDR2 YYDKDF (reference sequence). The CDR3 spans 16 residues. Unmatched junction bases numbered 5, after V lost 0 bases and J lost 8 bases.

The sample holds a few counts of this clone. The rearrangement uses TRBV6-4 and TRBJ1-1; D possibly corresponds to TRBD1 (5 bases). V was pared by 3 bases and J by 1 base, with 9 bases between. CDR1 MRHNA and CDR2 SNTAGT come from the germline V gene. The CDR3 extends over 14 amino acids. The CDR3 loop reads CASSERGGNTEAFF. The CDR3 nucleotides read TGTGCCAGCAGTGAGAGGGGAGGGAACACTGAAGCTTTCTTT.

The V gene is TRBV5-4, the J gene TRBJ1-4, with 7 bases matching TRBD1. The CDR3 has 12 residues. The J segment lost 15 bases and the V segment lost 3 bases, leaving 8 bases of the junction unmatched. The V gene's germline CDR1 is SGHNT and CDR2 YYREEE (reference sequence). CDR3 sequence: CASSWPDRVVFF. CDR3 DNA sequence: TGTGCCAGCAGCTGGCCTGACAGGGTAGTGTTTTTT. Drawing the rest from reference TRBV5-4 and TRBJ1-4, the complete variable domain is ETGVTQSPTHLIKTRGQQVTLRCSSQSGHNTVSWYQQALGQGPQFIFQYYREEENGRGNFPPRFSGLQFPNYSSELNVNALELDDSALYLCASSWPDRVVFFGSGTQLSVL.

This chain joins TRBV14 and TRBJ1-5, with a tentative D call TRBD1 (5 bases). The CDR3 length is 18 residues. Germline CDR1 and CDR2: SGHDN and FVKESK. Trimming pared 2 bases from V and 0 bases from J, leaving 17 bases between. The CDR3 reads CASSQSIFWGNSNQPQHF. The DNA of the CDR3 is TGTGCCAGCAGCCAATCCATTTTCTGGGGCAATAGCAATCAGCCCCAGCATTTT.

The chain employs TRBV9 and TRBJ2-1, with 9 bases that match TRBD2. The germline V gene encodes CDR1 SGDLS and CDR2 YYNGEE. The CDR3 runs 17 residues. V gave up 4 bases and J gave up 6 bases; unmatched junction bases: 14. CDR3 region: CASSHRRLAGLGNEQFF. The CDR3 nucleotides are TGTGCCAGCAGCCACCGAAGGCTAGCGGGATTGGGCAATGAGCAGTTCTTC.

The CDR3 protein is CASQRGASGNWNIQYF. In nucleotides, the CDR3 is TGTGCCAGCCAGAGGGGCGCTAGCGGGAATTGGAACATTCAGTACTTC. J is TRBJ2-4 and V is TRBV2, with 9 bases lining up with TRBD2. This CDR3 comprises 16 residues. Per the germline V gene, CDR1 is SNHLY and CDR2 is FYNNEI. The ends lost 8 bases at V and 7 bases at J; junction bases unmatched: 15.

The CDR3 sequence: CASSPPEGAQYF. The CDR3 DNA reads TGTGCCAGCTCACCACCTGAGGGGGCCCAGTACTTC. The chain employs TRBV18 and TRBJ2-5, with D tentatively TRBD1 (6 bases). Per the germline V gene, CDR1 is KGHSH and CDR2 is LQKENI. The CDR3 has 12 residues. V was cut by 0 bases and J by 9 bases, with 8 bases left in between.

This clone was seen only a few times. The V call is TRBV7-6, the J call TRBJ2-7, with a weak D call TRBD2 (5 bases). Deletions cut 5 bases from V and 5 bases from J, with 19 bases between. The length of the CDR3 is 15 residues. The germline gives CDR1 SGHVS, CDR2 FNYEAQ. The DNA for the CDR3 is TGTGCCAGCAGCCCAGCCCTGGGTGACGGGAACGAGCAGTACTTC. Translating it yields CASSPALGDGNEQYF.

CDR3 loop: CASSQGWGDKQYF. For the CDR3, the DNA is TGCGCCAGCAGCCAAGGTTGGGGCGACAAGCAGTACTTC. The chain couples TRBV4-1 to TRBJ2-7, with TRBD1 as a possible D gene (5 bases). V dropped 1 base and J dropped 8 bases, with 12 bases sitting between them. The CDR3 is 13 residues long. In germline, CDR1 is MGHRA, CDR2 YSYEKL.

The chain couples TRBV10-2 to TRBJ1-1; D not resolved. CDR1 is WSHSY and CDR2 is SAAADI in the germline V gene. V was trimmed by 10 bases and J by 1 base, leaving 10 bases between them. The CDR3 extends over 12 amino acids. The CDR3 protein is CATRLPNTEAFF. The CDR3 DNA is TGCGCCACCCGGTTGCCGAACACTGAAGCTTTCTTT.

The chain uses TRBV7-9 and TRBJ2-5, with D perhaps matching TRBD1 (6 bases). Trimming removed 4 bases at V and 5 bases at J, with 14 bases between. Per the germline V gene, CDR1 is SEHNR and CDR2 is FQNEAQ (reference sequence). This CDR3 region has 14 residues. CDR3 sequence (DNA): TGTGCCAGCAGCTCCGGGACACCTAGGGAGACCCAGTACTTC. Translation: CASSSGTPRETQYF. The full variable domain, its missing parts supplied by reference TRBV7-9 and TRBJ2-5, is DTGVSQNPRHKITKRGQNVTFRCDPISEHNRLYWYRQTLGQGPEFLTYFQNEAQLEKSRLLSDRFSAERPKGSFSTLEIQRTEQGDSAMYLCASSSGTPRETQYFGPGTRLLVL.

The chain links TRBV15 to TRBJ1-1; 7 bases align to TRBD1. This CDR3 contains 15 residues. V lost 0 bases and J lost 3; bases outside the gene matches: 4. Germline CDR1 LNHNV, CDR2 YYDKDF (reference sequence). In DNA, the CDR3 is TGTGCCACCAGCAGAGAGAGGGGGCGAGACACTGAAGCTTTCTTT. It specifies CATSRERGRDTEAFF.

In this sample, this clone turned up a few times. This chain uses TRBV5-1 with TRBJ1-3; D ambiguous. This CDR3 comprises 14 residues. CDR1 and CDR2 (germline): SGHRS, YFSETQ. With 3 bases removed from V and 3 bases from J, the gap between germline ends came to 10 bases. In nucleotides, the CDR3 is TGCGCCAGCAGCTACGGGAGGTATGGAAACACCATATATTTT. Its protein product is CASSYGRYGNTIYF.

The genes are TRBV7-9 and TRBJ2-7; D call uncertain. Per germline, CDR1 SEHNR and CDR2 FQNEAQ (reference sequence). The V and J ends lost 1 base and 7 bases respectively, with 11 bases between them. The CDR3 spans 13 residues. CDR3 sequence (DNA): TGTGCCAGCAGCTTAGTCGGTGGTTGGGAGCAGTACTTC. It specifies CASSLVGGWEQYF.

J is TRBJ1-1 and V is TRBV5-1, with a possible D match to TRBD1 (5 bases). The CDR3 totals 14 residues. V gave up 2 bases and J gave up 4 bases, with 12 bases separating them. Germline-derived CDR1 and CDR2 are SGHRS and YFSETQ. CDR3 DNA: TGCGCCAGCAGCTTTGCAGGGATTGGCACTGAAGCTTTCTTT. Its protein is CASSFAGIGTEAFF.

The chain carries TRBV28 and TRBJ1-2, with TRBD1 matching 8 bases. This CDR3 contains 15 residues. Looked up from germline, CDR1 is MDHEN and CDR2 is SYDVKM. V dropped 2 bases and J dropped 8; count of bases not matched to a gene: 10. CDR3 DNA sequence: TGTGCCAGCAGTTTAGTTGGACAGGGAGTGGAGGGCTACACCTTC. It encodes CASSLVGQGVEGYTF.

The CDR3 reads CASMVRNGYTF. As DNA, the CDR3 is TGTGCCAGCATGGTCAGGAATGGCTACACCTTC. J is TRBJ1-2 and V is TRBV28, with D uncertain. The ends were cut back, 7 bases at V and 6 bases at J, with 9 bases in the middle. CDR3 length: 11 amino acids. Germline CDR1 and CDR2: MDHEN and SYDVKM.

This clone turned up a few times. CDR3 coding DNA: TGTGCCAGCAAACCGGGACAGGGGGACACTGAAGCTTTCTTT. The encoded protein is CASKPGQGDTEAFF. This chain uses TRBV28 with TRBJ1-1; 11 nucleotides line up with TRBD1. Germline loops: CDR1 MDHEN, CDR2 SYDVKM. Trimming took 7 bases from V and 3 from J; bases not matched to a gene: 4. The CDR3 spans 14 residues. Complete variable domain (other parts from reference TRBV28 and TRBJ1-1): DVKVTQSSRYLVKRTGEKVFLECVQDMDHENMFWYRQDPGLGLRLIYFSYDVKMKEKGDIPEGYSVSREKKERFSLILESASTNQTSMYLCASKPGQGDTEAFFGQGTRLTVV.

The J gene is TRBJ2-1, the V gene TRBV21-1; TRBD2 is the table's D call, not checked against the DNA. TRBV21-1 is an annotated pseudogene. The CDR3 consists of 16 residues. This CDR3 reads CASSKEASGIYNEQFF. The CDR3 DNA sequence: TGTGCCAGCAGCAAAGAGGCTAGCGGGATCTACAATGAGCAGTTCTTC.

The V call is TRBV4-1, the J call TRBJ1-6; tentatively, D is TRBD1 (6 bases). CDR1 and CDR2 (germline): MGHRA, YSYEKL. The length of the CDR3 is 16 residues. V was shortened by 3 bases and J by 2 bases, with 11 bases between the two germline ends. CDR3 sequence: CASSQLTGPYNSPLHF. CDR3 nucleotides: TGCGCCAGCAGCCAGCTTACAGGGCCCTATAATTCACCCCTCCACTTT.

J is TRBJ2-5 and V is TRBV29-1, with TRBD1 identical over 7 bases. The CDR3 is made up of 12 amino acids. Trimming removed 5 bases from V and 6 bases from J; junction bases left unmatched: 6. Looked up from germline, CDR1 is SQVTM and CDR2 is ANQGSEA. The CDR3 sequence: CSVRTGAQTQYF. Written as DNA, the CDR3 is TGCAGCGTTCGAACAGGGGCGCAGACCCAGTACTTC.

The chain employs TRBV4-1 and TRBJ2-1, with 8 bases aligning to TRBD1. Germline V gene sequence: CDR1 MGHRA, CDR2 YSYEKL. Germline trimming cut 3 bases from V and 1 base from J; bases unmatched to any gene: 2. CDR3 size: 15 residues. CDR3 nucleotides: TGCGCCAGCAGCCAGGACAGGGTTTCCTACAATGAGCAGTTCTTC. Amino acids: CASSQDRVSYNEQFF.